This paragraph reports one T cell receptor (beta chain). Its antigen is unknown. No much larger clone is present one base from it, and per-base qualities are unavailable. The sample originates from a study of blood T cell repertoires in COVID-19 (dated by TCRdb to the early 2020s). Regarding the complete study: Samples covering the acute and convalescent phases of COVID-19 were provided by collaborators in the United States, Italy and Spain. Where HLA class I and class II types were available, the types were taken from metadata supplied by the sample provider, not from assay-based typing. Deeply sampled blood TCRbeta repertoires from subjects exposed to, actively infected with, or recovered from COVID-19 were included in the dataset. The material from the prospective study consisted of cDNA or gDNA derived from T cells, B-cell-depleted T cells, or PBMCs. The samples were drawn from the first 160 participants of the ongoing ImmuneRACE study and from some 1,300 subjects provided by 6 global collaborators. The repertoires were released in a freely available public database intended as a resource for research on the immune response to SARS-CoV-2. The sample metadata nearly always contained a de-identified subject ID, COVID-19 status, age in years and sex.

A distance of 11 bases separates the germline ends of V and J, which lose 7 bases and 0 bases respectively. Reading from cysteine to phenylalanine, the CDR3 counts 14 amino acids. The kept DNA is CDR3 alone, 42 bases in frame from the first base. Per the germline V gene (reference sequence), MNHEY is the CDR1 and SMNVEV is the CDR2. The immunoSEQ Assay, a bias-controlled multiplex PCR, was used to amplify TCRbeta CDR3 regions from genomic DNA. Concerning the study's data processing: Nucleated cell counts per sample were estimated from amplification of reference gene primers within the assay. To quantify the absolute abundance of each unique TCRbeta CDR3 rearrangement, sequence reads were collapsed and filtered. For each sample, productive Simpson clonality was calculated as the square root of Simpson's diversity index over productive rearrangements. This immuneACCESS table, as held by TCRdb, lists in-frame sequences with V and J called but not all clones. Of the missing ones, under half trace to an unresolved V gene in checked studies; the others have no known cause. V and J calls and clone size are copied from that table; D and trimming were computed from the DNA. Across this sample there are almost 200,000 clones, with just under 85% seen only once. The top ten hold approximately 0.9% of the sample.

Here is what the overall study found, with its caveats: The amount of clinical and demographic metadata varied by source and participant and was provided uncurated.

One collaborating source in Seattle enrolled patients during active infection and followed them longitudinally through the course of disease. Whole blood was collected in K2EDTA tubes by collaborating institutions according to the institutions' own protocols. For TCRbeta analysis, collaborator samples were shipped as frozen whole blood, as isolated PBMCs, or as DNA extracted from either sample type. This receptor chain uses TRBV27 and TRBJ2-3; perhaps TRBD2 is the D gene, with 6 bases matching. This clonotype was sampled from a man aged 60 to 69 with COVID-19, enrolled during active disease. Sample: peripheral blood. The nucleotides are TGTGCCAGCACCCTTAGCGGTAGCACAGATACGCAGTATTTT. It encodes CASTLSGSTDTQYF.